The present T cell receptor beta chain was sequenced within a study of monozygotic twins with inflammatory bowel disease. Findings and caveats of the study: Fewer clonotypes were shared with others by IBD patients than by healthy twins, especially with disease activity.

Template switching appended UMIs that held a 6-nucleotide sample barcode. Reanalyzing the 5' RACE reads, TCRdb keeps one entry per CDR3 protein, without DNA. The repertoire table contains some 200,000 distinct CDR3 sequences. The CDR3 totals 12 residues. From germline, CDR1 is SEHNR and CDR2 FQNEAQ (reference sequence). Concerning this clonotype: Antigen specificity is unknown.

Sequenced material: blood. The chain employs TRBV7-9 and TRBJ1-1; TCRdb's assignment of TRBD1 cannot be checked, as there is no DNA. The TCR comes from a human donor with ulcerative colitis or Crohn's disease, or a healthy co-twin of an affected twin (not recorded which). CDR3 region: CAVRGEATEAFF.